This T cell receptor beta chain was captured by sequencing in a study of cytomegalovirus exposure and HLA in healthy donors (dated by TCRdb to the late 2010s). For the wider study: According to an earlier analysis of around 600 of the donors, 150 million to 200 million T cells yielded 100 million or so unique TCR beta sequences and less than 300 Gb of sequence data. Among some 400 genotyped donors of the cohort, an average of around 240,000 unique TCR beta nucleotide sequences were sequenced per donor, roughly a sixth of them non-productive. To study patterns of TCR occurrence, a later analysis re-analyzed previously published TCR beta repertoires from 500 to 850 donors and added high-resolution HLA genotyping. Along with the roughly 610-subject first cohort, a separate validation cohort of more than 90 different subjects was used. Every repertoire in the discovery cohort had been generated on one and the same sequencing platform. The study profiled the T cell repertoires of some 610 subjects by immunosequencing and related them to cytomegalovirus serostatus. Genome-wide SNP genotypes for about 65% of the roughly 700 donors were used in a later genetic analysis, which treated that subset as a discovery cohort. Four or five DR-DQ haplotypes were handled as single units for association and clustering because linkage in the cohort was strong. The aim of the study was to test whether cataloging public T cell receptors could identify signatures of past pathogen exposure. HLA typing covered class I and class II loci at four-digit resolution. In an earlier analysis of roughly 540 of the donors, high-throughput TCR beta sequencing was used to judge whether each TCR beta V gene segment behaved as functional or pseudogenic. Of the roughly 390 genotyped donors, roughly 85% fell in the genetic ancestry cluster associated with self-reported Caucasian donors. Typing coverage varied by locus: about 620-630 donors for A, B, C, DRB1 and DQB1; more than 500 for DQA1; around 610 for DPA1; approximately 450 for DPB1. Donor age, sex, ethnicity and CMV serostatus were compiled alongside the repertoire data. In the later analysis, no new phenotypic data were used to find candidate immune exposures; instead, reliance was placed on TCR beta sequences and their occurrence across donors. To predict cytomegalovirus infection status, the study brought together high-throughput TCR immunosequencing, statistical association of individual TCRs with disease status, and machine learning. An early release that covered about 640 HLA-typed donors contained approximately 300 gigabases of sequencing data and tens of millions of unique TCR sequences.

Study-wide findings and limitations: Compared with the approximately 670-donor mean, donors in an Asian-associated ancestry cluster had fewer N-insertions in productive TCRs, according to a later genetic analysis. A later analysis associated 17,000 or so TCR beta sequences with specific HLA alleles at a false discovery rate of 0.05. CMV serostatus was the only immune exposure information available for the cohort. Across donors, most TCR sequences were observed very rarely, whereas some public TCRs were present in many individuals. The earlier analysis of 587 of the donors excluded 15 to 20 rarely observed V segments, including chromosome 9 orphons, because counts were too low. The study gave a list of about 150 TCR beta chains associated with cytomegalovirus. A few of the identified cytomegalovirus-associated TCR beta chains were confirmed in vitro to be specific for cytomegalovirus antigens. According to a later analysis, parvovirus B19, influenza, CMV and Epstein-Barr virus appeared linked to several top co-occurrence clusters. The classifier was reported to diagnose cytomegalovirus status with high specificity and sensitivity in both the original cohort and the validation cohort. V-gene and J-gene trimming of TCR beta chains was associated with a missense DCLRE1C variant in a later genetic analysis, and the association was replicated in an independent cohort. A group of highly shared sequence variants was considered likely to be a technical artifact of the sequencing pipeline. This cohort had only TCR beta chains sequenced, and the lack of alpha or paired-chain data limited which features could be detected. Some IMGT-functional V segments, including TRBV6-2 and TRBV6-3, could not be told apart with the 87-base-pair reads, so those segments were excluded. Sequencing depth was assumed to be roughly uniform across donors in the presence/absence analyses, though that assumption may not hold. Linkage disequilibrium might explain the correlated functional status among segregating V segments, but an unknown experimental factor could not be ruled out. A further reported finding was that TCR beta sequences accurately predicted the HLA-A and HLA-B alleles for most subjects in the first cohort. Assigning TCR associations to individual alleles was difficult when HLA alleles, especially DR and DQ, strongly co-occurred. Most CMV-associated TCR beta chains appeared to be HLA-restricted in a later analysis, and the HLA associations seemed to be driven largely by CMV exposure. In a later analysis, HLA-associated TCR beta chains showed more clonal expansion and lower generation probabilities than non-associated chains that were equally common. Broadly in line with IMGT annotations, most TCR beta V segments showed up in productive rearrangements about 87% or about 30% of the time in an earlier analysis of 450 to 600 of the donors. The authors suggested that the approach could potentially be generalized to other disease states and immunological phenotypes. In a later analysis, TCR association rates were found to vary across HLA loci, with the most associated TCRs seen for DRB1 alleles and the fewest for HLA-C alleles. Because some donors lacked HLA typing at each locus, the association tests relied only on the typed subset.

This clone appeared a single time. Its antigen is still unknown. Base-call qualities are not available, and no considerably larger clone is one nucleotide away. The cohort consisted of approximately 690 healthy bone marrow donors. At the time of sampling, all cohort members were nominally healthy, though unrecorded immune exposures were likely present. The donor was CMV seronegative and belonged to the group of under 400 seronegative cohort members. Each donor provided a peripheral blood sample, and peripheral blood mononuclear cells were used for TCR beta sequencing. The Qiagen DNeasy Blood Extraction Kit was used to extract genomic DNA from the blood cell samples. The library was produced with the immunoSEQ multiplex PCR assay. For the multiplex PCR, a mixture combining 60 forward primers for TCR Vbeta segments and 13 reverse primers for TCR Jbeta segments was used. A multiplex PCR assay on genomic DNA amplified the CDR3 region of rearranged TCR beta genes. On the Illumina HiSeq System, the amplified TCR beta libraries were sequenced as 87-base-pair reads. The source study handled its data this way. In a later analysis, tens of millions of unique TCR beta chains were counted across the 500 to 850 repertoires, and around 11 million of these chains were shared by at least two donors. A nearest-neighbor algorithm error-corrected the raw reads and collapsed the reads into unique sequences, merging closely related sequences to remove PCR and sequencing errors. CDR3 sequences were aligned to IMGT reference sequences to assign V, D and J gene segments. For a sequence to be retained, a match of at least six nucleotides to both a V gene segment and a J gene segment was required. Rearrangements were called productive when the CDR3 lacked stop codons and stayed in frame with V and J; all others were non-productive. Following IMGT convention, CDR3 was defined as the stretch from the second conserved V-encoded cysteine up to the conserved J-encoded phenylalanine. Sequences without an unambiguous match to a single V gene segment were excluded from the earlier analysis of a few hundred of the donors. An earlier analysis of 587 of the donors called V segments functional above 56.7% productive rearrangements and segregating when the between-donor standard deviation exceeded 5%. A statistical classification framework was developed to diagnose cytomegalovirus status using the catalog of TCR beta chain sequences. In a later analysis, V and J genes were assigned by comparing TCR nucleotide sequences against IMGT/GENE-DB human TR gene sequences. A later analysis assigned CDR3 sequences and most-parsimonious VDJ recombination scenarios with the TCRdist pipeline. In a later analysis, each TCR beta chain was defined by its CDR3 amino acid sequence together with its V-gene family, and reads without a unique V-gene family were excluded. A later analysis removed over 500 highly shared, low-generation-probability nucleotide sequences to deal with suspected cross-contamination and a sequencing artifact. In a later analysis, a clonal expansion index for each public chain was calculated from normalized within-repertoire ranks of inferred template counts. Generation probabilities in a later analysis came from a VDJ recombination model fitted to out-of-frame rearrangements, and those results were checked against IGoR. A later analysis scored TCR-TCR, TCR-HLA and TCR-CMV co-occurrence with hypergeometric tests, applying a repertoire-size bias correction to TCR pairs. In a later analysis, false discovery rates were estimated by permuting HLA or CMV assignments 20 times. In a later analysis, co-occurring TCRs were grouped with DBSCAN, and TCRdist sequence similarity was added when clustering was performed within HLA-allele-positive subsets. Co-occurrence clustering excluded repertoires with fewer than 30,000 or more than 120,000 public chains, plus five with anomalous nucleotide sharing. What TCRdb holds here is the immuneACCESS table cut down to in-frame rearrangements. Part of the clones is not present; checked against another copy, under half of the missing clones reflect an unresolved V gene, and the others are unexplained. V and J calls and clone size are copied from that table; D and trimming were computed from the DNA. The sample has some 150,000 clones on record, approximately 80% of them singletons. About 4.5% of the sample is held by the ten biggest clonotypes.

The junction carries 16 bases between V and J, which are trimmed by 4 bases and 1 base respectively. The CDR3 contains 16 residues, cysteine and phenylalanine counted. Only CDR3 DNA is held: 48 bases, read in frame from base 1. In the germline V gene, CDR1 corresponds to SGHTA and CDR2 to FQGNSA. Specimen: PBMCs. This receptor chain uses TRBV7-2 and TRBJ1-1, with a tentative D gene TRBD1 over 6 matching bases. This sequence was found in a man aged 35 to 55 in good health and CMV-seronegative. The nucleotide sequence is given as TGTGCCAGCAGCTCACCAAATACAGGGAAGAACACTGAAGCTTTCTTT. Translated, it gives CASSSPNTGKNTEAFF.